This TCR beta chain was retrieved from a study of control samples from healthy donors and cancer patients. The germline gives CDR1 SGDLS, CDR2 YYNGEE. V shed 1 base and J 6 bases; nucleotides not matched to a gene: 5. The CDR3 length is 15 residues. The assay was immunoSEQ multiplex PCR, and TCRdb's table has in-frame clones only and misses some. The table lists about 150,000 clones, approximately 94% of them singletons. The TCR originated in a young man in good health. The rearrangement joins TRBV9 to TRBJ2-1; 9 bases match TRBD2. Sequencing was done on a sample of blood. The CDR3: CASSVSGGRANEQFF. The CDR3 DNA follows: TGTGCCAGCAGCGTATCTGGCGGGAGGGCCAATGAGCAGTTCTTC.